Below, 30 T cell receptor beta chains from the same sample are listed, as sequenced in a study of OX40 agonist ivuxolimab in advanced cancers. Method: immunoSEQ multiplex PCR; TCRdb's copy keeps in-frame clones and lacks some. The sample gives about 53,000 clones, 84% of which show up once; roughly 4.5% is in the top ten. Sequencing used CD4+ or CD8+ T cells sorted from blood, obtained in a trial of the OX40 agonist ivuxolimab. These receptors were obtained from an adult with an advanced solid tumor such as melanoma, head and neck, liver or kidney cancer.

The chain links TRBV11-2 to TRBJ1-2; D not resolved. Germline CDR1 is SGHAT and CDR2 is FQNNGV. This CDR3 spans 15 amino acids. Trimming pared 3 bases from V and 1 base from J, leaving 12 bases between. DNA of the CDR3: TGTGCCAGCAGCTTTCTAGGCAGCTATAACTATGGCTACACCTTC. It encodes CASSFLGSYNYGYTF.

The chain uses TRBV10-1 and TRBJ1-4, with D uncertain. The CDR3 has 14 residues. V was clipped by 0 bases and J by 8 bases, with 10 bases between them. CDR1 and CDR2 from the germline V gene are WNHNN and SYGVQD (reference sequence). CDR3 protein: CASSESGLEEKLFF. DNA for the CDR3: TGCGCCAGCAGTGAGTCAGGGTTGGAGGAAAAACTGTTTTTT.

The chain joins TRBV7-9 to TRBJ2-7, with D perhaps TRBD1 or TRBD2 (5 bases each). V dropped 1 base and J dropped 6 bases, with 10 bases sitting between them. The CDR3 has 13 residues. Germline V gene data show CDR1 as SEHNR and CDR2 as FQNEAQ (reference sequence). CDR3: CASSLDWGSEQYF. CDR3 bases: TGTGCCAGCAGCTTAGATTGGGGGAGCGAGCAGTACTTC. Together with reference TRBV7-9 and TRBJ2-7, the CDR3 gives the full variable domain: DTGVSQNPRHKITKRGQNVTFRCDPISEHNRLYWYRQTLGQGPEFLTYFQNEAQLEKSRLLSDRFSAERPKGSFSTLEIQRTEQGDSAMYLCASSLDWGSEQYFGPGTRLTVT.

By sample fraction, this clone is medium-sized (0.01 to 0.1%). V usage is TRBV5-1 and J usage is TRBJ2-7; 10 bases are a match to TRBD2. After removal of 4 bases from V and 1 base from J, the junction contained 5 bases not matched to a gene. The CDR3 spans 15 residues. CDR1 and CDR2 (germline): SGHRS, YFSETQ. The DNA for the CDR3 is TGCGCCAGCAGCAAGACTAGCGGGTCTTCCTACGAGCAGTACTTC. Its protein is CASSKTSGSSYEQYF.

The gene calls are TRBV29-1 and TRBJ2-7, with D perhaps being TRBD1 or TRBD2 (7 bases each). The CDR3 has 14 residues. V lost 2 bases and J 12 bases, leaving 23 bases between the germline ends. Germline loops: CDR1 SQVTM, CDR2 ANQGSEA. The CDR3 sequence is CSVEREGANVWGYF. CDR3 DNA sequence: TGCAGCGTTGAAAGGGAGGGGGCGAACGTTTGGGGGTACTTC.

The CDR3 coding sequence is TGCAGCGTTGATGAGGGTGGGGCCAACGTCCTGACTTTC. Translating gives CSVDEGGANVLTF. The J gene is TRBJ2-6, the V gene TRBV29-1; a weak D match, TRBD2 (5 bases). The V gene lost 3 bases and the J gene lost 3 bases, with 6 bases spanning the gap. The germline gives CDR1 SQVTM, CDR2 ANQGSEA. The CDR3 totals 13 residues.

This rearrangement joins TRBV6-1 to TRBJ2-2; 8 nucleotides match TRBD1. The length of the CDR3 is 15 residues. The germline gives CDR1 MNHNS, CDR2 SASEGT. The J segment lost 6 bases and the V segment lost 4 bases, leaving 7 bases of the junction unmatched. CDR3 sequence: CASSVMTGVPGELFF. As DNA, the CDR3 is TGTGCCAGCAGTGTTATGACAGGGGTGCCCGGGGAGCTGTTTTTT.

This chain joins TRBV5-1 and TRBJ2-2; D remains ambiguous. CDR3 length: 14 residues. Trimming took 5 bases from V and 4 from J, leaving 12 bases between them. The germline V gene has CDR1 SGHRS and CDR2 YFSETQ. The CDR3 spells CASRRLTPTGELFF. For the CDR3, the DNA is TGCGCCAGCAGGAGACTGACCCCCACCGGGGAGCTGTTTTTT.

This clone has a single count. The chain recombines TRBV6-1 with TRBJ2-1; D is unclear. CDR1 is MNHNS and CDR2 is SASEGT in the germline V gene. The ends were cut back, 5 bases at V and 7 bases at J, with 6 bases in the middle. This CDR3 has 11 residues. The CDR3 bases are TGTGCCAGCAGTCTCCAAAATGAGCAGTTCTTC. Its translation is CASSLQNEQFF.

The CDR3 spells CASSLIGDSAETQYF. DNA for the CDR3: TGTGCCAGCAGCTTAATAGGGGACAGCGCGGAGACCCAGTACTTC. The chain carries TRBV5-6 and TRBJ2-5; 7 nucleotides align to TRBD1. V dropped 2 bases and J dropped 5; count of bases not matched to a gene: 9. Germline values: CDR1 SGHDT, CDR2 YYEEEE. The CDR3 is 15 residues long.

This sequence joins TRBV19 and TRBJ1-1, with D possibly matching TRBD1 (6 bases). V shed 6 bases and J shed 5 bases, with 13 bases lying between them. This CDR3 has 13 amino acids. Germline lookup yields CDR1 LNHDA and CDR2 SQIVND (reference sequence). The CDR3 DNA reads as TGTGCCAGTAGGGTACAGGGAGGAACTGAAGCTTTCTTT. Its protein product is CASRVQGGTEAFF.

CDR3 nucleotides: TGTGCCAGCAGCTCGGACAGCGTGGGTGGCTACACCTTC. Translating gives CASSSDSVGGYTF. This chain connects TRBV7-9 to TRBJ1-2, with a weak D call TRBD1 (6 bases). Germline V gene sequence: CDR1 SEHNR, CDR2 FQNEAQ (reference sequence). Trimming cost V 4 bases and J 7 bases, with 13 bases left between them. The CDR3 is 13 amino acids.

V and J are TRBV6-1 and TRBJ2-7, with 9 nucleotides matching TRBD1. Germline CDR1 reads MNHNS; CDR2 reads SASEGT. CDR3 size: 14 residues. V was clipped by 6 bases and J by 7 bases; unmatched bases: 10. CDR3 sequence: CASSHSQGAQEQYF. In DNA form, the CDR3 reads TGTGCCAGCAGCCACTCACAGGGGGCACAAGAGCAGTACTTC.

J is TRBJ1-2 and V is TRBV7-3; TRBD1 agrees at 9 bases. This CDR3 contains 18 residues. From germline, CDR1 is SGHTA and CDR2 FQGTGA. V lost 6 bases to trimming and J lost 4 bases; unmatched junction nucleotides: 18. CDR3 sequence: CASSHTRAGTGFAYGYTF. CDR3 in DNA: TGTGCCAGCAGTCACACCAGGGCGGGGACAGGGTTTGCCTATGGCTACACCTTC. The full variable domain, rest sourced from reference TRBV7-3 and TRBJ1-2, is GAGVSQTPSNKVTEKGKYVELRCDPISGHTALYWYRQSLGQGPEFLIYFQGTGAADDSGLPNDRFFAVRPEGSVSTLKIQRTERGDSAVYLCASSHTRAGTGFAYGYTFGSGTRLTVV.

The chain has TRBV11-2 and TRBJ1-2; 8 bases agree with TRBD1. There are 15 residues in the CDR3. Germline V gene data show CDR1 as SGHAT and CDR2 as FQNNGV. V lost 1 base and J lost 11; bases outside the gene matches: 12. As DNA, the CDR3 is TGTGCCAGCAGCTTAGGGGCCAGGGGGCGCGGGGATTACACCTTC. Amino acids: CASSLGARGRGDYTF.

V and J are TRBV12-5 and TRBJ2-1; D ambiguous. This CDR3 has 14 amino acids. CDR1 is LGHNT and CDR2 is FRNRAP in the germline V gene. V dropped 0 bases and J dropped 8 bases, with 11 bases sitting between them. The CDR3 sequence: CASGLVPFWDEQFF. CDR3 DNA: TGTGCTAGTGGTTTGGTTCCTTTTTGGGATGAGCAGTTCTTC.

The rearrangement joins TRBV11-1 to TRBJ2-7; maybe TRBD1 (5 bases). CDR1 and CDR2 (germline): SGHAT, FQDESV (reference sequence). The V end lost 5 bases, the J end lost 3 bases, and 11 bases lay between the germline ends. CDR3 length: 13 residues. CDR3 sequence (DNA): TGTGCCAGCAGCGCCACAGGCCTCTACGAGCAGTACTTC. The encoded protein is CASSATGLYEQYF.

The chain joins TRBV7-8 to TRBJ1-5; maybe TRBD1 (5 bases). The CDR3 length is 15 residues. The V and J ends lost 2 bases and 4 bases respectively, with 12 bases between them. The germline V gene has CDR1 SGHVS and CDR2 FQNEAQ. The CDR3 sequence: CASSLRRQLNQPQHF. As DNA, the CDR3 is TGTGCCAGCAGCTTAAGGCGACAGCTTAATCAGCCCCAGCATTTT.

This rearrangement joins TRBV19 to TRBJ1-4; 10 bases are a match to TRBD1. Per germline, CDR1 LNHDA and CDR2 SQIVND (reference sequence). The CDR3 is 15 residues long. Losses at the gene ends were 5 bases for V and 8 bases for J; bases not matched to a gene: 8. Written as DNA, the CDR3 is TGTGCCAGTAGTCGCCGGACAGGGGGGAACGAAAAACTGTTTTTT. Protein: CASSRRTGGNEKLFF.

This chain joins TRBV7-9 and TRBJ2-2; D is perhaps TRBD1 (5 bases). The CDR3 length is 15 residues. CDR1 SEHNR and CDR2 FQNEAQ come from the germline V gene (reference sequence). Trimming left V 5 bases short and J 4 bases short, with 14 bases between. The CDR3 coding sequence is TGTGCCAGCAGCCTCCTGGGGCAGACCACCGGGGAGCTGTTTTTT. Protein: CASSLLGQTTGELFF.

This clone has only one observation. V and J are TRBV6-1 and TRBJ2-5, with 8 positions matching TRBD2. The CDR3 sequence is 11 residues long. CDR1 MNHNS and CDR2 SASEGT come from the germline V gene. Trimming cost V 4 bases and J 14 bases; bases outside gene matches: 6. DNA of the CDR3: TGTGCCAGCAGTGTCTTGGGGACTAGTTACTTC. This sequence encodes CASSVLGTSYF.

The gene calls are TRBV19 and TRBJ2-1; TRBD2 agrees at 9 bases. This CDR3 comprises 15 residues. The germline CDR1 and CDR2 sequences are LNHDA and SQIVND (reference sequence). V lost 2 bases and J lost 5; bases outside the gene matches: 4. The CDR3: CASSILAGRNNEQFF. The CDR3 DNA is TGTGCCAGTAGTATACTAGCGGGACGTAACAATGAGCAGTTCTTC.

The chain employs TRBV29-1 and TRBJ1-1, with D perhaps TRBD1 (5 bases). V lost 6 bases and J 1 base, leaving 12 bases between the germline ends. CDR1 and CDR2 from the germline V gene are SQVTM and ANQGSEA. This CDR3 has 13 residues. Here the CDR3 reads CSVTGGTNTEAFF. CDR3 sequence (DNA): TGCAGCGTCACCGGAGGGACGAACACTGAAGCTTTCTTT.

This clone was counted once. The rearrangement links TRBV5-4 to TRBJ2-2; D is unclear. This CDR3 has 14 amino acids. In germline, CDR1 is SGHNT, CDR2 YYREEE (reference sequence). Deletions cut 1 base from V and 1 base from J, with 5 bases between. The CDR3 loop is CASSLSQNTGELFF. CDR3 coding DNA: TGTGCCAGCAGCTTGTCCCAGAACACCGGGGAGCTGTTTTTT. Complete variable domain (other parts from reference TRBV5-4 and TRBJ2-2): ETGVTQSPTHLIKTRGQQVTLRCSSQSGHNTVSWYQQALGQGPQFIFQYYREEENGRGNFPPRFSGLQFPNYSSELNVNALELDDSALYLCASSLSQNTGELFFGEGSRLTVL.

The chain joins TRBV18 to TRBJ2-7; 9 nucleotides match TRBD1. The CDR3 is 16 amino acids. CDR1 and CDR2 (germline): KGHSH, LQKENI. V lost 0 bases to trimming and J lost 3 bases; unmatched junction nucleotides: 6. Here the CDR3 reads CASSPPRTGEIYEQYF. In DNA form, the CDR3 reads TGTGCCAGCTCACCACCGCGGACAGGGGAAATCTACGAGCAGTACTTC.

The chain recombines TRBV27 with TRBJ2-2; 8 bases match TRBD2. J lost 4 bases, V lost 7 bases, and 5 bases had no gene match. Germline V gene sequence: CDR1 MNHEY, CDR2 SMNVEV (reference sequence). The CDR3 is 14 residues long. The CDR3 spells CASTGGRTTGELFF. CDR3 nucleotides: TGTGCCAGCACGGGGGGGAGGACCACCGGGGAGCTGTTTTTT.

The genes are TRBV27 and TRBJ1-2, with D perhaps TRBD1 (5 bases). The V end was cut by 5 bases, the J end by 2 bases, with 9 bases between. Germline CDR1 is MNHEY and CDR2 is SMNVEV (reference sequence). This CDR3 is built from 13 residues. The CDR3, as DNA: TGTGCCAGCAGTAAACCAGGGAACTATGGCTACACCTTC. Amino acid sequence: CASSKPGNYGYTF.

The gene calls are TRBV9 and TRBJ1-1; tentative D call: TRBD1 (6 bases). This CDR3 contains 14 residues. CDR1 and CDR2 (germline): SGDLS, YYNGEE. V was shortened by 2 bases and J by 2 bases, with 10 bases between the two germline ends. The CDR3 region is CASSVVGANTEAFF. CDR3 nucleotide sequence: TGTGCCAGCAGCGTCGTGGGGGCTAACACTGAAGCTTTCTTT.

This chain joins TRBV11-2 and TRBJ2-7; TRBD2 matches 7 bases. Germline-derived CDR1 and CDR2 are SGHAT and FQNNGV. There are 16 residues in the CDR3. J lost 3 bases, V lost 0 bases, and 8 bases had no gene match. The CDR3 DNA reads TGTGCCAGCAGCTTAGATCCTGGCGGGAGAGGCTACGAGCAGTACTTC. Encoded protein: CASSLDPGGRGYEQYF.

The chain links TRBV13 to TRBJ2-3; D may be TRBD2 (5 bases). The CDR3 consists of 15 residues. The germline V and J ends were trimmed by 2 bases and 0 bases, with 9 bases remaining between them. The germline gives CDR1 PRHDT, CDR2 FYEKMQ (reference sequence). As DNA, the CDR3 is TGTGCCAGCAGCTTAAAATTAGCGAGCACAGATACGCAGTATTTT. As protein: CASSLKLASTDTQYF.